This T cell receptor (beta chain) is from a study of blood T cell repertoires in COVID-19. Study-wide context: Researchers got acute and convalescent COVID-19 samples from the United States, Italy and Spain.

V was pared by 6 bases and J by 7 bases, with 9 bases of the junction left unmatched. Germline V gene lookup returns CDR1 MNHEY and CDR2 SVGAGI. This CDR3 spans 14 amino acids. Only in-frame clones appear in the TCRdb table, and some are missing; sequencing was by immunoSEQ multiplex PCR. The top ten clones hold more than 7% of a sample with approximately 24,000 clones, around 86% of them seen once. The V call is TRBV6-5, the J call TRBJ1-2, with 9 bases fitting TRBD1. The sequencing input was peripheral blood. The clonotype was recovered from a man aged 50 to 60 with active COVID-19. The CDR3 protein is CASSNDRGWRGYTF. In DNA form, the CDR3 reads TGTGCCAGCAGCAATGACAGGGGGTGGCGTGGCTACACCTTC.